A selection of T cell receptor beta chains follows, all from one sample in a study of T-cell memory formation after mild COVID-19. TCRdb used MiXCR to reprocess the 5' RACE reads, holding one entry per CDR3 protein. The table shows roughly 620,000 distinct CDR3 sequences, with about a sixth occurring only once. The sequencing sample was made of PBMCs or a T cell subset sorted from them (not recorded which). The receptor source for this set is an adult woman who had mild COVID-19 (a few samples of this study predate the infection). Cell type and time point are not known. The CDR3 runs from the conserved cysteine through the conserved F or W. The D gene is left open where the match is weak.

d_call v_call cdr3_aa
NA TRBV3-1 CASSQGGPDTQYF
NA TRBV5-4 CASSLEGTTGEQYF
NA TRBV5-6 CASSRPDMAEAFF
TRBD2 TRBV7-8 CASSLPRSGGEQETQYF
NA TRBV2 CATGEQHSSTDTQYF
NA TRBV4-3 CASSQDRSVNEQFF
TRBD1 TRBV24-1 CATSEPGTGAQETQYF
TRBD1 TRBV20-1 CSALRPGTARVSYGYTF
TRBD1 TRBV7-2 CASSLQRDSYEQYF
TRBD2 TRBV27 CASTLAGANEQFF
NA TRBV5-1 CASSSGTTGLSYGYTF
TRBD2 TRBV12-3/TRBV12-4 CASTSGSPADTQYF
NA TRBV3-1 CASSQGAHGEQYF
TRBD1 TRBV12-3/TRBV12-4 CASTWDRETQYF
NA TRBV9 CASTSGNEQFF
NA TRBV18 CASSPQAGTEAFF
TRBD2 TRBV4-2 CASSRIAGGVTGELFF
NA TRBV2 CASSVAWGGTDTQYF
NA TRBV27 CASSLSFSQPQHF
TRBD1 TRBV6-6 CASRGQGQYEQYF
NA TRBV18 CASSQGITRNTEAFF
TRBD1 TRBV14 CASRGQGFEETQYF
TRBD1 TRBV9 CASSLTGGVTNYGYTF
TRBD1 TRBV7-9 CASSPGHRGTGQETQYF
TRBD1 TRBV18 CASSGTGDVSNQPQHF
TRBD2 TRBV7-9 CASSRSGRGHNEQFF
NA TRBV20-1 CSASARGRGGEQYF
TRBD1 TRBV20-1 CSARSVTPGTGLSTEAFF
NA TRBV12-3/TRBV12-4 CASSPVDIRGPLHF
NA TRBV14 CASSQERVPLDSHYGYTF
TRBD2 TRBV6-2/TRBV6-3 CASSPGASGFLTDTQYF
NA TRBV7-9 CASQGIQSYEQYF
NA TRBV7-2 CASSQIKGQPQHF
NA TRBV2 CASSERFEAGEKLFF
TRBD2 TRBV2 CASSAQRGANTGELFF
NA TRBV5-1 CASSGRDHKWELFF
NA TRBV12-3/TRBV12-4 CASSLREFQPQHF
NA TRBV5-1 CASSSSSASYNEQFF
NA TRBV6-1 CASSENAGGNQPQHF
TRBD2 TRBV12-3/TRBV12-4 CASRGGGSNNEQFF
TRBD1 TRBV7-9 CASALAWGGQGFDNEQFF
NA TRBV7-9 CASSSGRGALETQYF
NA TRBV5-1 CASSLVSGKLSTNTQYF
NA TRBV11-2 CASSPRTIGKDTQYF
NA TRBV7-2 CASSLSLASGTDTQYF